Each of the 12 T cell receptor beta chains below was sequenced from the same sample in a study of cytomegalovirus exposure and HLA in healthy donors. PCR primers comprised 60 Vbeta and 13 Jbeta primers. Some clones are missing from TCRdb's copy, which holds only in-frame ones; the method was immunoSEQ multiplex PCR. Here the sample spans roughly 86,000 clones, around four fifths being singletons. Sequenced: PBMCs. The receptors derive from a man in his fifties in good health and CMV-seropositive.

The V call is TRBV2, the J call TRBJ2-7, with TRBD1 identical over 7 bases. Per the germline V gene, CDR1 is SNHLY and CDR2 is FYNNEI. With V trimmed by 4 bases and J by 4 bases, 7 bases remained unmatched. This CDR3 is 14 amino acids long. The CDR3 coding sequence is TGTGCCAGCAGTGTACAGGGGTTTATGTACGAGCAGTACTTC. Residues: CASSVQGFMYEQYF. The variable domain in full, completed from reference TRBV2 and TRBJ2-7, reads EPEVTQTPSHQVTQMGQEVILRCVPISNHLYFYWYRQILGQKVEFLVSFYNNEISEKSEIFDDQFSVERPDGSNFTLKIRSTKLEDSAMYFCASSVQGFMYEQYFGPGTRLTVT.

This clone was found once. The chain is built from TRBV4-1 and TRBJ2-1; D is undetermined. This CDR3 spans 12 amino acids. The V gene's germline CDR1 is MGHRA and CDR2 YSYEKL. V gave up 4 bases and J gave up 10 bases, with 11 bases separating them. The CDR3 is CASSPNRAEQFF. The CDR3 DNA follows: TGCGCCAGCAGCCCAAATCGAGCCGAGCAGTTCTTC.

The chain has TRBV7-3 and TRBJ1-1; 9 bases align to TRBD1. This CDR3 is built from 18 residues. The V gene's germline CDR1 is SGHTA and CDR2 FQGTGA. Trimming at V came to 5 bases and at J to 0 bases, leaving 13 bases not matched to a gene. CDR3 sequence reads: CASSPGPGQGYMNTEAFF. The CDR3 nucleotides read TGTGCCAGCAGCCCCGGACCGGGACAGGGCTATATGAACACTGAAGCTTTCTTT.

The rearrangement uses TRBV6-4 and TRBJ2-2; no clear D gene. Trimming stripped 5 bases from V and 2 bases from J, with 6 bases between. CDR3 size: 13 residues. Germline-derived CDR1 and CDR2 are MRHNA and SNTAGT. The CDR3 sequence is CASSPSNTGELFF. DNA for the CDR3: TGTGCCAGCAGTCCGAGCAACACCGGGGAGCTGTTTTTT.

The chain is built from TRBV7-9 and TRBJ1-5, with a possible D match to TRBD1 (5 bases). V shed 1 base and J shed 6 bases, with 10 bases lying between them. CDR3 length: 14 amino acids. Per the germline V gene, CDR1 is SEHNR and CDR2 is FQNEAQ (reference sequence). This CDR3 is CASSLDGGSQPQHF. The CDR3 DNA reads as TGTGCCAGCAGCTTAGACGGGGGGAGTCAGCCCCAGCATTTT.

The chain links TRBV7-2 to TRBJ1-2; TRBD1 might be the D (5 bases). Germline loops: CDR1 SGHTA, CDR2 FQGNSA. CDR3 length: 13 amino acids. The ends were cut back, 1 base at V and 6 bases at J, with 9 bases in the middle. CDR3 DNA sequence: TGTGCCAGCAGCTTAGGCAGGGTTAATGGCTACACCTTC. Its protein product is CASSLGRVNGYTF. The full variable domain, rest sourced from reference TRBV7-2 and TRBJ1-2, is GAGVSQSPSNKVTEKGKDVELRCDPISGHTALYWYRQSLGQGLEFLIYFQGNSAPDKSGLPSDRFSAERTGGSVSTLTIQRTQQEDSAVYLCASSLGRVNGYTFGSGTRLTVV.

CDR3 bases: TGTGCCAGCAGTTTCCGGGACAGGGGGCGTGAGCAGTACTTC. Translation gives CASSFRDRGREQYF. The V call is TRBV6-5, the J call TRBJ2-7; 12 nucleotides agree with TRBD1. Looked up from germline, CDR1 is MNHEY and CDR2 is SVGAGI. This CDR3 is built from 14 residues. The V segment lost 4 bases and the J segment 7 bases; nucleotides outside the gene matches: 5.

This clone was counted once. The chain is built from TRBV19 and TRBJ2-2, with a possible D match to TRBD1 (7 bases). The CDR3 covers 13 residues. CDR1 LNHDA and CDR2 SQIVND come from the germline V gene (reference sequence). The V and J ends lost 9 bases and 7 bases respectively, with 15 bases between them. Here the CDR3 DNA reads TGTGCCAGCGGAGGGCAGGGGGGCGGGGAGCTGTTTTTT. Translated, it gives CASGGQGGGELFF.

This clone was detected only a few times. An end of the junction does not agree with germline; a read error may underlie this. This sequence joins TRBV5-1 and TRBJ1-2; D is undetermined. The germline gives CDR1 SGHRS, CDR2 YFSETQ. The CDR3 has 14 amino acids. The CDR3 spells CASSRIGEGYGYPF. The CDR3 nucleotides read TGCGCCAGCAGTAGGATAGGAGAGGGCTATGGCTACCCCTTC.

The chain recombines TRBV6-1 with TRBJ2-7; D is perhaps TRBD2 (5 bases). This CDR3 has 13 amino acids. V lost 4 bases to trimming and J lost 0 bases, with 7 bases between them. In germline, CDR1 is MNHNS, CDR2 SASEGT. The CDR3 nucleotides read TGTGCCAGCAGTGCGGGGTACTCCTACGAGCAGTACTTC. This gives the protein CASSAGYSYEQYF.

This chain joins TRBV4-3 and TRBJ1-4; TRBD1 aligns across 8 bases. V was pared by 0 bases and J by 6 bases, with 6 bases of the junction left unmatched. The CDR3 length is 16 residues. CDR1 and CDR2 from the germline V gene are LGHNA and YSLEER. The CDR3 nucleotides read TGCGCCAGCAGCCAAGAAGCGGCAGGGGGCTATGAAAAACTGTTTTTT. The encoded protein is CASSQEAAGGYEKLFF.

The V and J genes are TRBV14 and TRBJ2-1; D remains unclear. Germline V lookup: CDR1 SGHDN, CDR2 FVKESK. Deletions cut 4 bases from V and 3 bases from J, with 16 bases between. This CDR3 has 16 amino acids. The CDR3 DNA reads TGTGCCAGCAGCCGTCTGGAGCGCCATTTCTACAATGAGCAGTTCTTC. It codes for CASSRLERHFYNEQFF.